This T cell receptor (beta chain) was sequenced during a study of blood T cell repertoires in COVID-19. Study details: The United States, Italy and Spain were the sources of the acute and convalescent COVID-19 samples. T cells, B-cell-depleted T cells, or PBMCs provided the cDNA or gDNA that served as material.

With 2 bases removed from V and 1 base from J, the gap between germline ends came to 9 bases. The germline V gene encodes CDR1 LGHNA and CDR2 YSLEER. This CDR3 contains 15 residues. Produced via immunoSEQ multiplex PCR; TCRdb's table is partial and in-frame only. The data hold 150,000 to 190,000 clones, with about four fifths observed a single time. The sequence was collected from a man in his 60s with acute or convalescent COVID-19. The specimen was peripheral blood. The chain is built from TRBV4-3 and TRBJ2-1; no firm D call. The CDR3 here is CASSQSSGSYNEQFF. CDR3 sequence (DNA): TGCGCCAGCAGCCAAAGTTCGGGTTCCTACAATGAGCAGTTCTTC.